A selection of T cell receptor beta chains follows, all from one sample in a study of T cell repertoires in cytomegalovirus infection. TCRdb analysed the reads with MiXCR anew, one entry per CDR3 protein. The table includes 400,000 or so distinct CDR3 sequences, 31% detected once. The sequenced sample consisted of PBMCs. The receptor source for this set is a human donor in good health (CMV status not recorded). Some clones in this sample may be carry-over from other donors' samples. CDR3s include the opening cysteine and the closing phenylalanine or tryptophan. The D gene is left open where the match is weak. Clone size appears in some rows only: once, few, many, or a class for an expanded clone.

clone_size	j_call	v_call	d_call	cdr3_nt	cdr3_aa
.	TRBJ1-6	TRBV14	TRBD1	TGTGCCAGCAGCCAACAGGACAGGGCTTCACCCCTCCACTTT	CASSQQDRASPLHF
many	TRBJ2-3	TRBV7-8	.	TGTGCGGCAGGAGCGGAGAGCACAGATACGCAGTATTTT	CAAGAESTDTQYF
.	TRBJ1-1	TRBV6-8	TRBD1	TGTGCCCGCAGCTCGGACAGGGGGCGGGTTGAAGCTTTCTTT	CARSSDRGRVEAFF
few	TRBJ2-5	TRBV3-1	TRBD2	TGTGCCAGCAGCCAAGAAGCTAGCGGGGTCTGGGGTGAGACCCAGTACTTC	CASSQEASGVWGETQYF
.	TRBJ2-3	TRBV18	.	TGTGCCAGCTCACCTATAACCAACACAGATACGCAGTATTTT	CASSPITNTDTQYF
.	TRBJ2-2	TRBV27	.	TGTGCCAGCAGTTTCGGTACAACCGGGGAGCTGTTTTTT	CASSFGTTGELFF
many	TRBJ2-3	TRBV7-8	.	TGTGCCAGCAGCTTAGATAGGGGCAATACGCAGTATTTT	CASSLDRGNTQYF
few	TRBJ2-2	TRBV29-1	.	TGCAGCGTTGTGTGGACCGGGGAGCTGTTTTTT	CSVVWTGELFF
once	TRBJ2-3	TRBV4-3	TRBD1	TGCGCCAGCAGCCGGGCCGGGACAGGGGCGATAGATACGCAGTATTTT	CASSRAGTGAIDTQYF
.	TRBJ1-1	TRBV10-3	.	TGTGCCATCAGTGAGTCCACGGGAACTGAAGCTTTCTTT	CAISESTGTEAFF
few	TRBJ1-1	TRBV19	.	TGTGCCAGTAGGCAGGGAGGTACTGAAGCTTTCTTT	CASRQGGTEAFF
.	TRBJ2-7	TRBV28	TRBD1	TGTGCCAGCAGGGGAATTGGGACAGGGGACCACGAGCAGTACTTC	CASRGIGTGDHEQYF
many	TRBJ2-7	TRBV7-2	TRBD1	TGTGCCAGCAGACCCCGGACAGGGGAGAGCTCCTACGAGCAGTACTTC	CASRPRTGESSYEQYF
few	TRBJ1-5	TRBV4-3	.	TGCGCCAGCAGCCAAGAGATCGTGGGATATAGCAATCAGCCCCAGCATTTT	CASSQEIVGYSNQPQHF
.	TRBJ1-6	TRBV20-1	TRBD1	TGCAGTGCTAAGATCCCGGGACAGGGAACCTATAATTCACCCCTCCACTTT	CSAKIPGQGTYNSPLHF
many	TRBJ2-5	TRBV20-1	.	TGCAGTGCTAGATCAGGTTCAGAAACAGAGACCCAGTACTTC	CSARSGSETETQYF
.	TRBJ2-1	TRBV6-6	TRBD2	TGTGCCAGCAGTTACTCCGGGACTATAGGTGAGCAGTTCTTC	CASSYSGTIGEQFF
.	TRBJ2-2	TRBV19	.	TGTGCCAGTAGTATTATTAGAGGGGCCAACACCGGGGAGCTGTTTTTT	CASSIIRGANTGELFF
.	TRBJ2-1	TRBV6-6	TRBD1	TGTGCCAGCAGTTCCGGGACAGGGACGGTCAGAACCTACAATGAGCAGTTCTTC	CASSSGTGTVRTYNEQFF
many	TRBJ1-4	TRBV6-2/TRBV6-3	.	TGTGCCAGCAGTTACGTTCCGGGATCCGAGAGTAATGAAAAACTGTTTTTT	CASSYVPGSESNEKLFF
many	TRBJ2-1	TRBV7-2	.	TGTGCCAGCAGCGGGGAGTCCTACAATGAGCAGTTCTTC	CASSGESYNEQFF
.	TRBJ1-2	TRBV28	TRBD1	TGTGCCAGCAGTCTCCGGGACAGGGGGAGGTATGGCTACACCTTC	CASSLRDRGRYGYTF
.	TRBJ2-7	TRBV11-1	TRBD2	TGTGCCAGCAGCTTAGCTCTAGCGGGGGCGTCCTACGAGCAGTACTTC	CASSLALAGASYEQYF
many	TRBJ1-3	TRBV20-1	.	TGCAGTGCTAGCCCGTATAGTTCTGGAAACACCATATATTTT	CSASPYSSGNTIYF
few	TRBJ1-1	TRBV19	.	TGTGCCAGTCGACCAGGACCTAACACTGAAGCTTTCTTT	CASRPGPNTEAFF
.	TRBJ2-6	TRBV29-1	TRBD2	TGCAGCGTTGGGGAGGGTGCTGGGGCCAACGTCCTGACTTTC	CSVGEGAGANVLTF
many	TRBJ1-1	TRBV7-2	.	TGTGCCAGCAGCTACAGGGCTTTTGATACTGAAGCTTTCTTT	CASSYRAFDTEAFF
few	TRBJ1-2	TRBV10-3	.	TGTGCCATCAGTGAGGGGACTACCCGAAGGCTTAACTATGGCTACACCTTC	CAISEGTTRRLNYGYTF
.	TRBJ2-1	TRBV27	.	TGTGCCAGAAGTTTTCGAGGGCTTGATGAGCAGTTCTTC	CARSFRGLDEQFF
few	TRBJ2-7	TRBV10-3	TRBD1	TGTGCCATCTCGACAGGGAGTGAAGTCTACGAGCAGTACTTC	CAISTGSEVYEQYF
many	TRBJ2-3	TRBV6-1	.	TGTGCCAGCAGTGGAGGATGGGGCCTCACAGATACGCAGTATTTT	CASSGGWGLTDTQYF
many	TRBJ1-6	TRBV28	.	TGTGCCACCGCGGGAGGAGTAAGCTCCTATAATTCACCCCTCCACTTT	CATAGGVSSYNSPLHF
.	TRBJ2-2	TRBV18	TRBD2	TGTGCCAGCTCACCAGAACTAGCGGTCTCCACCGGGGAGCTGTTTTTT	CASSPELAVSTGELFF
.	TRBJ1-1	TRBV6-6	.	TGTGCCAGCAGTTACTCGAAGGGACGGGCCCGACCAATGAACACTGCAGCTTTCTTT	CASSYSKGRARPMNTAAFF
many	TRBJ2-7	TRBV7-6	TRBD2	TGTGCCAGCAGCTTAGGGGTAGCGGGTCCCTACGAGCAGTACTTC	CASSLGVAGPYEQYF
few	TRBJ2-5	TRBV6-2/TRBV6-3	TRBD2	TGTGCCAGCAGTTACCCCGCCCGACTAGCGGGGAACCAAGAGACCCAGTACTTC	CASSYPARLAGNQETQYF
.	TRBJ2-1	TRBV2	.	TGTGCCAGCAGTAGGGGGGGGGCTTACAATGAGCAGTTCTTC	CASSRGGAYNEQFF
few	TRBJ1-1	TRBV4-1	TRBD1	TGCGCCAGCAGCCAAGTTTCCAGGGGGGGCACTGAAGCTTTCTTT	CASSQVSRGGTEAFF
many	TRBJ2-5	TRBV11-2	.	TGTGCCAGCAGCTTTGCCGACCGGGGGGCTGGGGTAGAGACCCAGTACTTC	CASSFADRGAGVETQYF
few	TRBJ2-5	TRBV29-1	.	TGCAGCGTGAACCATGGGGAAGAGACCCAGTACTTC	CSVNHGEETQYF
.	TRBJ2-3	TRBV5-6	.	TGTGCCAGCAGCTTGGAGGTACGTTCAGATACGCAGTATTTT	CASSLEVRSDTQYF
.	TRBJ2-3	TRBV27	TRBD1	TGTGCCAGCAGTAGACAGGGGCAGACAGATACGCAGTATTTT	CASSRQGQTDTQYF
.	TRBJ2-7	TRBV6-1	.	TGTGCCAGCATCCGAGTCGGGGACGAGCAGTACTTC	CASIRVGDEQYF